Included here is one T cell receptor beta chain sequence, with context. Other DNA sequences from this sample encode an identical CDR3 as well. These data belong to a study of control samples from healthy donors and cancer patients. This CDR3 region has 12 residues. V lost 1 base, J lost 5 bases, and 5 bases lay in between. Germline V gene sequence: CDR1 LNHDA, CDR2 SQIVND (reference sequence). Clones were read by immunoSEQ multiplex PCR, and TCRdb kept only the in-frame ones, dropping some. This sample carries approximately 170,000 clones, around nine tenths of them seen once, and the ten largest clones take around 5%.

The sequence derives from a woman aged 25-40 years in good health. The sequencing input was blood. The genes are TRBV19 and TRBJ1-1; D remains ambiguous. CDR3 sequence reads: CASSIGVTEAFF. The CDR3, as DNA: TGTGCCAGTAGTATAGGGGTTACTGAAGCTTTCTTT. The full variable domain, with the rest looked up from reference TRBV19 and TRBJ1-1, is DGGITQSPKYLFRKEGQNVTLSCEQNLNHDAMYWYRQDPGQGLRLIYYSQIVNDFQKGDIAEGYSVSREKKESFPLTVTSAQKNPTAFYLCASSIGVTEAFFGQGTRLTVV.